This T cell receptor (beta chain) stems from a study of cytomegalovirus exposure and HLA in healthy donors. Whole-study results and caveats: According to the study, 150 to 200 TCR beta chains were cytomegalovirus-associated.

Researchers ran the PCR with 60 Vbeta and 13 Jbeta primers. Clones were sequenced by immunoSEQ multiplex PCR, and TCRdb holds only the in-frame ones, with some missing. The table records roughly 84,000 clones, around 77% of them present only once. Germline values: CDR1 MGHDK, CDR2 SYGVNS. The ends lost 8 bases at V and 9 bases at J; junction bases unmatched: 10. The CDR3 is 12 amino acids. For this clone: What it recognizes is unknown.

Sequenced: PBMCs. The receptor's source is a man aged 45-65 years in good health and CMV-seronegative. The V gene is TRBV25-1, the J gene TRBJ2-7; 7 nucleotides align to TRBD1. The CDR3, as DNA: TGTGCCAGCCGACAGGGCGAATATGCGCAGTACTTC. Translation: CASRQGEYAQYF.